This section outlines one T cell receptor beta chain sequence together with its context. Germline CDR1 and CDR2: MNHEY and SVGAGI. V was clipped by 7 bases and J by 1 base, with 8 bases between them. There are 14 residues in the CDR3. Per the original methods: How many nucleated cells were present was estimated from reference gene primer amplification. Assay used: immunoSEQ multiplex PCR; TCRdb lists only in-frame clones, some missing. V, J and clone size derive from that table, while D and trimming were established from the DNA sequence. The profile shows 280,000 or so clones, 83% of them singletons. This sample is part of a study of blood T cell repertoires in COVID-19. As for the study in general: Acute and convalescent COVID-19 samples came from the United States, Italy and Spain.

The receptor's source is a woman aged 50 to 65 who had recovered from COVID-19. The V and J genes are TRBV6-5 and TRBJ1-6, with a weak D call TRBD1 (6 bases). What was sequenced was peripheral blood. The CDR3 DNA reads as TGTGCCAGCAAAACAGGGTCCTATAATTCACCCCTCCACTTT. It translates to CASKTGSYNSPLHF.